This TCR beta chain comes out of a study of vaccination effects on CD4 cells after COVID-19 (dated by TCRdb to between 2021 and 2024). With respect to the entire study: To identify antigen-specific CD4+ T cell clonotypes by their expansion, the ViraFEST assay first stimulated PBMC with viral peptide pools and then applied TCR sequencing. Cultures from other donors in the study were sequenced with the Oncomine TCR Beta short-read assay on an Illumina iSeq 100. Across the study, the median time from the second dose to post-vaccine sampling was 72 days (range 14 to 241). The study compared SARS-CoV-2 spike-specific CD4+ TCR repertoires before and after mRNA vaccination in COVID-19 convalescent patients and infection-naive vaccine recipients. Some 2.2 million PBMC per well were cultured in IMDM with 5% human AB serum, roughly 11 IU/ml IL-2 and gentamicin, plus 10 ug/ml peptides. A total of more than 8 COVID-19 convalescent patients and several SARS-CoV-2-naive healthy vaccine recipients were included in the full study.

What the research found in general, with its limitations: The study was limited by a small number of convalescent patients, and early post-infection timepoints were lacking. Among healthy vaccine recipients, nearly all vaccine-induced clones were SARS-CoV-2 mono-reactive, and only 1 of 255 was cross-reactive with common cold coronaviruses. At late post-vaccination timepoints, both infection-induced and vaccine-induced clones showed marked clonal contraction, consistent with waning T cell responses.

The CDR3, cysteine through phenylalanine, is 14 amino acids long. The entry retains the CDR3 DNA only, 42 bases that are in frame from base 1. From a lookup of the germline V gene, CDR1 and CDR2 are SGHRS and YFSETQ. V drops 4 bases and J drops 2 bases, leaving 12 bases in between. Notes on this clone: The antigen this receptor binds is unknown. Within one base of it there is no much larger clone, and no base qualities were kept.

Libraries were constructed by the immunoSEQ multiplex PCR assay. DNA from the cultured, isolated CD4+ T cells was subjected to TCR beta CDR3 sequencing. The study's own analysis went as follows. The analysis removed non-productive TCR sequences, trimmed reads to the CDR3 region, and retained only CDR3s that were 7 or more amino acids long. The MANAFEST web app was used to pick out antigen-specific clonotypes by comparing their expansion in peptide wells with that in reference cultures. To be called positive, a clone needed expansion at FDR<0.05 compared with the reference and with all other wells, an odds ratio greater than 5, and a frequency greater than 0.1% in two replicate wells. A clonotype was defined as cross-reactive if the clonotype was significantly expanded both in SARS-CoV-2 spike wells and in at least one common cold coronavirus spike condition. Levenshtein distance calculated with the stringdist R package was used to assess CDR3 similarity, and unrooted trees were constructed with ape in R 3.6.1. TCRdb retrieved this table from immuneACCESS and kept in-frame rearrangements only. Not all clones are present; in checked studies, unresolved V genes account for under half, and no reason is known for the remainder. V and J calls and clone size are as listed in that table; D and trimming were resolved from the DNA. For this sample the table gives some 70,000 clones, of which around 80% were detected only once. The top ten clonotypes cover 2.4% of the sample.

After around 10 days of culture, CD4+ T cells were isolated with the EasySep CD4+ T cell isolation kit. Each participant received two doses of an mRNA SARS-CoV-2 vaccine, either BNT162b2 or mRNA-1273. None of the healthy vaccine recipients had a prior SARS-CoV-2 infection, which was confirmed by nucleocapsid antibody tests that came back negative both before and after vaccination. On days 3 and 7, half of the culture medium was replaced with fresh IL-2-containing medium. Unless noted otherwise, every peptide stimulation condition was cultured in triplicate wells. PBMC were separated from whole blood using Ficoll-Paque Plus gradient centrifugation and were then either cryopreserved at -140C or used fresh. The QIAamp micro DNA kit was used to extract genomic DNA from the cultured CD4+ T cells.

The source of this sequence is a human donor who received a COVID-19 vaccine. The chain is assembled from TRBV5-1 and TRBJ1-2, and possibly TRBD1, on 6 matching bases. Sequencing used CD4+ T cells from PBMCs cultured without peptide, obtained after COVID-19 vaccination. The DNA sequence is given as TGCGCCAGCAGCGAATCCACAGGGAACTATGGCTACACCTTC. It translates as CASSESTGNYGYTF.